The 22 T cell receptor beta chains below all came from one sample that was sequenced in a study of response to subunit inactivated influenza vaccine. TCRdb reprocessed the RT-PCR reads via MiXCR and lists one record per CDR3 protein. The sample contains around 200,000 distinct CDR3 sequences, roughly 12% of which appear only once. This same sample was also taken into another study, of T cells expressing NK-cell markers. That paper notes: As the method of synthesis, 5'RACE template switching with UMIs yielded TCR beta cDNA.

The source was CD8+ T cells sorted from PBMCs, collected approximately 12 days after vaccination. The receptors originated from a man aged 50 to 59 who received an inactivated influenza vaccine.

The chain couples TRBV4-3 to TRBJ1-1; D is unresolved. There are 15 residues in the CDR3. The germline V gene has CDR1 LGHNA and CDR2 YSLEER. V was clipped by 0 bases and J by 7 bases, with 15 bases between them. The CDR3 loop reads CASSQDLVRVVEAFF. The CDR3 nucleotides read TGCGCCAGCAGCCAAGATTTGGTTCGGGTAGTTGAAGCTTTCTTT.

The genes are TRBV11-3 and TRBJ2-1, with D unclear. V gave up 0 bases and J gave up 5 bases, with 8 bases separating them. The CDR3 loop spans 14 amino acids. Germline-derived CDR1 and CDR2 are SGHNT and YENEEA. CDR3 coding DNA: TGTGCCAGCAGCTTAGATAGAACCGACAATGAGCAGTTCTTC. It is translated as CASSLDRTDNEQFF. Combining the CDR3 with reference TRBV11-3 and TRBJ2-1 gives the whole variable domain EAGVVQSPRYKIIEKKQPVAFWCNPISGHNTLYWYLQNLGQGPELLIRYENEEAVDDSQLPKDRFSAERLKGVDSTLKIQPAELGDSAVYLCASSLDRTDNEQFFGPGTRLTVL.

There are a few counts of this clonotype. The CDR3 DNA sequence: TGTGCCAGCAGCTTAGCGCATGGACTAGCGGGAGTCCCCTACAATGAGCAGTTCTTC. It translates to CASSLAHGLAGVPYNEQFF. This chain connects TRBV11-1 to TRBJ2-1; 13 nucleotides align to TRBD2. This CDR3 has 19 amino acids. Unmatched junction bases numbered 7, after V lost 0 bases and J lost 2 bases. Germline CDR1 SGHAT, CDR2 FQDESV (reference sequence).

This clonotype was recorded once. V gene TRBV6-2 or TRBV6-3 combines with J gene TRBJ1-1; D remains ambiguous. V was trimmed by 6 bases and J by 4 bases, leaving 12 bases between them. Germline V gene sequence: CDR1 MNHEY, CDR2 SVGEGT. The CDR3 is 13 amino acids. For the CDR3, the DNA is TGTGCCAGCAGGCCACATGCAGCCACTGAAGCTTTCTTT. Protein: CASRPHAATEAFF.

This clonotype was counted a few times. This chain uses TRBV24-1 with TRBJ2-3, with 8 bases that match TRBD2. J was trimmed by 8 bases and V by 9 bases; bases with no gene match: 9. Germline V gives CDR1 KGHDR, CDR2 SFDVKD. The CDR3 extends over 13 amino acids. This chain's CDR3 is CATAGGGAGTQYF. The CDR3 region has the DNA TGTGCCACCGCCGGGGGGGGGGCCGGTACGCAGTATTTT.

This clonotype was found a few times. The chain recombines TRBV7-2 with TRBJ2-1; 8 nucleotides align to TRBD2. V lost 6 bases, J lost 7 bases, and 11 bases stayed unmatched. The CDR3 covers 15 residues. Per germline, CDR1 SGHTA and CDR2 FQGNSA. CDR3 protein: CASSLGGAYGNEQFF. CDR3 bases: TGTGCCAGCAGTCTCGGGGGGGCTTACGGAAATGAGCAGTTCTTC.

The CDR3 coding sequence is TGTGCCAGCAGCTCCCTAGCGGGTCCGGGGCCAGATACGCAGTATTTT. Translation gives CASSSLAGPGPDTQYF. The chain has TRBV7-6 and TRBJ2-3, with 8 bases that match TRBD2. Germline V gives CDR1 SGHVS, CDR2 FNYEAQ. Trimming cost V 4 bases and J 4 bases; bases outside gene matches: 10. The CDR3 has 16 amino acids. The whole variable domain, filled in from reference TRBV7-6 and TRBJ2-3, reads GAGVSQSPRYKVTKRGQDVALRCDPISGHVSLYWYRQALGQGPEFLTYFNYEAQQDKSGLPNDRFSAERPEGSISTLTIQRTEQRDSAMYRCASSSLAGPGPDTQYFGPGTRLTVL.

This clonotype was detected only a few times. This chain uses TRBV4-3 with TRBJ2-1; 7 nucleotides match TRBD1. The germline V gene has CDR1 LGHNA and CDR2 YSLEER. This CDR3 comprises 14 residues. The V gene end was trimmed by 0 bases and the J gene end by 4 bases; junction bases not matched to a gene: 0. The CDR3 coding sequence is TGCGCCAGCAGCCAAGAGGACAGGTACAATGAGCAGTTCTTC. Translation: CASSQEDRYNEQFF.

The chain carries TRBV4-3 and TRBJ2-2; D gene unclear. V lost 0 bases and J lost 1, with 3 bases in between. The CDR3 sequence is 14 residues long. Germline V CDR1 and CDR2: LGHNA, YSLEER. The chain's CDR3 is CASSQELNTGELFF. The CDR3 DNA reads TGCGCCAGCAGCCAAGAGTTGAACACCGGGGAGCTGTTTTTT.

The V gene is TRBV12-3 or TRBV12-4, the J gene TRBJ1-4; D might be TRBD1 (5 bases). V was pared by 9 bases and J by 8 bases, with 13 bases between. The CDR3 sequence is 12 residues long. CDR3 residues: CASGTLEEKLFF. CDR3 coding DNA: TGTGCCAGTGGGACTCTTGAAGAAAAACTGTTTTTT.

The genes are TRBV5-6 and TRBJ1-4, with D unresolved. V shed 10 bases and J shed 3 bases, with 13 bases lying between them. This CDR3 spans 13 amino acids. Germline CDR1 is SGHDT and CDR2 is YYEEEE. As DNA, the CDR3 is TGTGCCGGGAGTCGGGCCTCTAATGAAAAACTGTTTTTT. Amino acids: CAGSRASNEKLFF.

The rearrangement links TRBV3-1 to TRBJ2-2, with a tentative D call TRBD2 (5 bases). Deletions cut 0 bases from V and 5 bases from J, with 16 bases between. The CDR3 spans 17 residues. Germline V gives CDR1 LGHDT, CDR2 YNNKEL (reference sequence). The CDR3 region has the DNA TGTGCCAGCAGCCAAGATGGAGGAAGACTACCTACCGGGGAGCTGTTTTTT. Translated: CASSQDGGRLPTGELFF.

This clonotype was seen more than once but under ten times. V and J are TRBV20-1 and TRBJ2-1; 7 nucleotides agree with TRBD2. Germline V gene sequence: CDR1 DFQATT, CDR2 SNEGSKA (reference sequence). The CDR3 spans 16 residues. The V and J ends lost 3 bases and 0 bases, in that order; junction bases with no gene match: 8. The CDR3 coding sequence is TGCAGTGCTAGGCCCGTGGGGGGGAGCTCCTACAATGAGCAGTTCTTC. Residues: CSARPVGGSSYNEQFF.

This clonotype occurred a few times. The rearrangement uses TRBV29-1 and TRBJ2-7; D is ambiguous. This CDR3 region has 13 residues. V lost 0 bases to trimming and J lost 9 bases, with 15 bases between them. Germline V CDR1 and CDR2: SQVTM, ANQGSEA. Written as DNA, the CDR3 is TGCAGCGTTGAAGAAACGGACCTCGTAGGGCAGTACTTC. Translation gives CSVEETDLVGQYF.

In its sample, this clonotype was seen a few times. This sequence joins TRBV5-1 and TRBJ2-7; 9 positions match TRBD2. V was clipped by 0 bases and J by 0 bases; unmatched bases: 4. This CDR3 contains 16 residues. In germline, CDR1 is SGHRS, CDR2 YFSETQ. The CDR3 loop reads CASSLELAGTSYEQYF. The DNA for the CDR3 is TGCGCCAGCAGCTTGGAACTAGCGGGTACCTCCTACGAGCAGTACTTC.

The CDR3 DNA is TGTGCCAGCAGGCCGTCCCCAGGGGAGGCAAACACCGGGGAGCTGTTTTTT. It codes for CASRPSPGEANTGELFF. The chain couples TRBV6-9 to TRBJ2-2; D possibly matches TRBD1 or TRBD2 (6 bases each). Per the germline V gene, CDR1 is MNHGY and CDR2 is SVAAGI. This CDR3 has 17 residues. Trimming took 6 bases from V and 2 from J, leaving 19 bases between them.

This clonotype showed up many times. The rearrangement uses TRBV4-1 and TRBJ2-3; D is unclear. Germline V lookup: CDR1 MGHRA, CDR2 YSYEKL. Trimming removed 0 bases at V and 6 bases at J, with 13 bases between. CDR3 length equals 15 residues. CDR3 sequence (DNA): TGCGCCAGCAGCCAAGATGGCGAGCCCGAGGATACGCAGTATTTT. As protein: CASSQDGEPEDTQYF.

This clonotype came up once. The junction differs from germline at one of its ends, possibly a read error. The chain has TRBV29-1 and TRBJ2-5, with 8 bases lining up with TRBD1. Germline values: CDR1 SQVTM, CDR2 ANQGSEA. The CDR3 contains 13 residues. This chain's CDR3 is CSVAGTGQEIQYF. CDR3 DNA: TGCAGCGTCGCCGGGACAGGACAAGAGATCCAGTACTTC.

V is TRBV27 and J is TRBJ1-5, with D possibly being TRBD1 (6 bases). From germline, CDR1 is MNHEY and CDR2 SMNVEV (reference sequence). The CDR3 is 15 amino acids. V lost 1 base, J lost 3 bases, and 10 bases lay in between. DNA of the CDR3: TGTGCCAGCAGTTTATTGGGGGCGACCAATCAGCCCCAGCATTTT. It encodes CASSLLGATNQPQHF.

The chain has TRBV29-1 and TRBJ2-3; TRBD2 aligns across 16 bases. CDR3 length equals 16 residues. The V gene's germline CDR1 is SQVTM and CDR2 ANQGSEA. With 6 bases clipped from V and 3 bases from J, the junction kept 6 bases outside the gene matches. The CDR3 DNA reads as TGCAGCGTGCATCCGGGACTAGCGGGAGGGACAGATACGCAGTATTTT. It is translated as CSVHPGLAGGTDTQYF.

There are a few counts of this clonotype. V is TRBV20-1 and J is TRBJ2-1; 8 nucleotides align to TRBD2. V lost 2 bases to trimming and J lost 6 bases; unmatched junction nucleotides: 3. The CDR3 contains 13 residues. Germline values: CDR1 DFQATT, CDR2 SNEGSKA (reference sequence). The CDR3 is CSARSGLGNEQFF. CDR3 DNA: TGCAGTGCTAGATCGGGACTAGGCAATGAGCAGTTCTTC.

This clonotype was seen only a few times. In nucleotides, the CDR3 is TGTGCCACCCGTGGGGCAGGACACAATGAGCAGTTCTTC. Its translation: CATRGAGHNEQFF. This chain uses TRBV24-1 with TRBJ2-1, with D possibly matching TRBD1 (5 bases). The CDR3 consists of 13 residues. Trimming took off 9 bases at V and 5 bases at J, with 13 bases between the two ends. CDR1 KGHDR and CDR2 SFDVKD come from the germline V gene.